A single sample gave rise to the 24 T cell receptor beta chains below, sequenced in a study of breast tumors, draining lymph nodes, adjacent tissues. MiXCR, applied by TCRdb to the multiplex PCR reads, yields one record per CDR3 protein. The sample has approximately 140,000 distinct CDR3 sequences, over 25% seen once. Breast cancer patients provided tissue from their axillary draining lymph nodes. Sequencing was carried out using axillary lymph node tissue. The receptors originated from a female donor with breast cancer. Some clones in this sample may be carry-over from other donors' samples.

This clonotype was counted ten times or more. This sequence joins TRBV28 and TRBJ1-6; D gene uncertain. Trimming took 9 bases from V and 6 from J, leaving 12 bases between them. This CDR3 has 13 residues. CDR1 is MDHEN, CDR2 SYDVKM, per germline. CDR3 amino acids: CASRRHTNSPLHF. The CDR3 region has the DNA TGTGCCAGTAGACGCCACACTAATTCACCCCTCCACTTT.

This clonotype was counted many times. A much larger clone lies one base from this, so it may be a read error. The chain is built from TRBV2 and TRBJ1-4; D is unclear. This CDR3 spans 16 amino acids. CDR1 is SNHLY, CDR2 FYNNEI, per germline. The CDR3 DNA is TGTGCCAGCATGTCGCGACTTGCTTCAACTAATGAAGAACTGTTTTTT. Translation gives CASMSRLASTNEELFF.

This clonotype has just a few counts. The rearrangement links TRBV10-3 to TRBJ1-1; D is perhaps TRBD1 (5 bases). The CDR3 covers 15 residues. The ends were cut back, 10 bases at V and 3 bases at J, with 21 bases in the middle. Germline CDR1 is ENHRY and CDR2 is SYGVKD. DNA of the CDR3: TGTGCCACCGGGGGATCAAGGCTGGGGGACACTGAAGCTTTCTTT. Residues: CATGGSRLGDTEAFF.

This clonotype was detected ten times or more. The chain uses TRBV29-1 and TRBJ2-4; D may be TRBD2 (6 bases). Germline loops: CDR1 SQVTM, CDR2 ANQGSEA. This CDR3 contains 15 residues. The ends were cut back, 1 base at V and 2 bases at J, with 12 bases in the middle. CDR3 in DNA: TGCAGCGTTGAAGCTTGGAGGGGACCCAAAAACATTCAGTACTTC. Amino acid sequence: CSVEAWRGPKNIQYF.

The chain couples TRBV7-4 to TRBJ1-4; a possible D gene is TRBD1 (5 bases). Germline V CDR1 and CDR2: SGHVT, SQSDAQ. The CDR3 is made up of 16 amino acids. The V end lost 5 bases, the J end lost 1 base, and 14 bases lay between the germline ends. The CDR3 spells CASSRSRGRTNEKLFF. The CDR3 DNA follows: TGTGCCAGCAGCCGCAGTCGGGGGAGAACTAATGAAAAACTGTTTTTT.

This clonotype occurred once. With a much larger clone just one base away, this may be a read error. CDR3 residues: CATRTGQVDTGEPFF. CDR3 nucleotides: TGTGCCACCAGGACGGGACAGGTAGACACCGGAGAGCCGTTTTTT. This chain uses TRBV6-5 with TRBJ2-2; 8 bases align to TRBD1. The CDR3 runs to 15 residues. CDR1 and CDR2 from the germline V gene are MNHEY and SVGAGI.

This clonotype was observed many times. An end of the junction differs from the germline gene, which may be a read error. The chain employs TRBV6-5 and TRBJ2-7, with TRBD2 matching 11 bases. Per the germline V gene, CDR1 is MNHEY and CDR2 is SVGAGI. CDR3 length: 17 amino acids. CDR3 sequence reads: CASSHSKLAGGMREQYF. Here the CDR3 DNA reads TGTGCCAGCAGTCACTCGAAGCTAGCGGGGGGAATGCGAGAGCAGTACTTC.

This clonotype came up a few times. Since a much larger clone is just one base distant, this may be a read error. This sequence joins TRBV6-5 and TRBJ1-3; D is perhaps TRBD1 (5 bases). The CDR3 consists of 15 residues. Germline lookup yields CDR1 MNHEY and CDR2 SVGAGI. This chain's CDR3 is CASSHSQGYGNTIYF. DNA for the CDR3: TGTGCCAGCAGTCACTCGCAGGGTTATGGAAACACCATATATTTT.

V usage is TRBV12-3 or TRBV12-4 and J usage is TRBJ2-4; tentatively, D is TRBD2 (6 bases). Between the trimmed V and J ends, which lost 3 bases and 8 bases, there was a span of 23 bases. The CDR3 is made up of 17 amino acids. The CDR3 nucleotides are TGTGCCAGCAGTTTGCGTAACCGGGGACTCCTTGGGGACATTCAGTACTTC. Translating gives CASSLRNRGLLGDIQYF.

This clonotype was counted many times. The chain employs TRBV18 and TRBJ2-3, with 7 bases fitting TRBD2. The CDR3 totals 15 residues. Germline V gene sequence: CDR1 KGHSH, CDR2 LQKENI. V dropped 6 bases and J dropped 0; count of bases not matched to a gene: 6. CDR3 in amino acids: CASSPGEGSTDTQYF. As DNA, the CDR3 is TGTGCCAGCTCCCCCGGGGAGGGGAGCACAGATACGCAGTATTTT.

V and J are TRBV7-6 and TRBJ1-2; possible D gene TRBD1, 6 bases. The CDR3 is 13 residues long. Trimming took 5 bases from V and 8 from J, leaving 15 bases between them. The germline V gene has CDR1 SGHVS and CDR2 FNYEAQ. The chain's CDR3 is CASSRGGVLGYTF. CDR3 nucleotides: TGTGCCAGCAGCAGGGGGGGAGTGTTGGGCTACACCTTC.

Many counts were recorded for this clonotype. The chain combines TRBV29-1 with TRBJ1-2, with D perhaps TRBD1 (5 bases). Trimming cost V 5 bases and J 8 bases, with 21 bases left between them. The germline V gene encodes CDR1 SQVTM and CDR2 ANQGSEA. This CDR3 spans 14 amino acids. CDR3 in DNA: TGCAGCGTTACCTCCTGGGACCCCGTAGGAGGCTACACCTTC. Its translation is CSVTSWDPVGGYTF.

The V and J genes are TRBV5-1 and TRBJ2-7; TRBD2 aligns across 8 bases. The J segment lost 4 bases and the V segment lost 2 bases, leaving 5 bases of the junction unmatched. The V gene's germline CDR1 is SGHRS and CDR2 YFSETQ. The CDR3 is 14 residues long. The CDR3 region is CASSFSGAIYEQYV. Written as DNA, the CDR3 is TGCGCCAGCAGCTTTAGCGGGGCTATTTACGAGCAGTACGTC.

The chain is built from TRBV6-2 or TRBV6-3 and TRBJ2-7, with 7 nucleotides matching TRBD1. The V gene end was trimmed by 6 bases and the J gene end by 0 bases; junction bases not matched to a gene: 8. Germline V gene lookup returns CDR1 MNHEY and CDR2 SVGEGT. The CDR3 runs 15 residues. The CDR3 protein is CASSKTGDFSYEQYF. CDR3 bases: TGTGCCAGCAGCAAAACAGGGGATTTCTCCTACGAGCAGTACTTC.

The V call is TRBV20-1, the J call TRBJ2-7, with 8 bases matching TRBD1. This CDR3 is 15 amino acids long. V was clipped by 0 bases and J by 3 bases; unmatched bases: 7. Germline V gene lookup returns CDR1 DFQATT and CDR2 SNEGSKA (reference sequence). The CDR3 region is CSARDGDRSNYEQYV. CDR3 sequence (DNA): TGCAGTGCTAGAGATGGGGACAGGTCGAACTACGAGCAGTACGTC.

This clonotype appeared a few times. A much more abundant neighbour one base away suggests this may be a read error. This rearrangement joins TRBV4-1 to TRBJ2-2, with D perhaps matching TRBD1 (6 bases). From germline, CDR1 is MGHRA and CDR2 YSYEKL. With 7 bases removed from V and 3 bases from J, the gap between germline ends came to 15 bases. The CDR3 sequence is 15 residues long. This CDR3 is CASNGGQYYTGELFF. In DNA, the CDR3 is TGCGCCAGCAACGGTGGACAGTACTACACCGGGGAGCTGTTTTTT.

This clonotype appeared many times. This chain connects TRBV3-1 to TRBJ2-7; D unresolved. The ends were cut back, 0 bases at V and 3 bases at J, with 15 bases in the middle. This CDR3 comprises 16 residues. CDR1 is LGHDT, CDR2 YNNKEL, per germline (reference sequence). This CDR3 is CASSQDLLSGGYEQYF. Here the CDR3 DNA reads TGTGCCAGCAGCCAAGATCTTTTATCGGGCGGCTACGAGCAGTACTTC.

The chain combines TRBV9 with TRBJ2-5; 8 nucleotides agree with TRBD2. V was clipped by 4 bases and J by 0 bases; unmatched bases: 8. Germline-derived CDR1 and CDR2 are SGDLS and YYNGEE. There are 16 residues in the CDR3. The CDR3 sequence is CASSKAGGRDQETQYF. The CDR3 region has the DNA TGTGCCAGCAGCAAGGCGGGGGGCCGTGACCAAGAGACCCAGTACTTC.

The J gene is TRBJ2-2, the V gene TRBV6-5, with TRBD2 as a possible D gene (6 bases). Trimming removed 2 bases from V and 1 base from J, with 11 bases in between. CDR3 size: 16 residues. Germline V gene sequence: CDR1 MNHEY, CDR2 SVGAGI. The CDR3 sequence: CASSYPRLGNTGELFF. The CDR3 nucleotides read TGTGCCAGCAGTTACCCGAGACTAGGGAACACCGGGGAGCTGTTTTTT.

The rearrangement joins TRBV2 to TRBJ2-1, with 9 bases lining up with TRBD1. Germline CDR1 SNHLY, CDR2 FYNNEI. The V and J ends lost 3 bases and 10 bases, in that order; junction bases with no gene match: 10. The CDR3 has 15 amino acids. The CDR3 coding sequence is TGTGCCAGCAGTGATGGGGGGACAGGGATATTGGAGCAGTTCTTC. Protein: CASSDGGTGILEQFF.

This clonotype was observed a handful of times. V and J are TRBV12-3 or TRBV12-4 and TRBJ1-1, with unresolved D. V lost 7 bases and J lost 7, with 16 bases in between. The CDR3 extends over 13 amino acids. CDR3 coding DNA: TGTGCCAGCAAGCGTAAAATTGGCAGTGAAGCTTTCTTT. This encodes CASKRKIGSEAFF.

The rearrangement links TRBV6-4 to TRBJ1-1; 10 nucleotides match TRBD1. V dropped 10 bases and J dropped 1; count of bases not matched to a gene: 15. Germline CDR1 is MRHNA and CDR2 is SNTAGT. The CDR3 contains 17 residues. The CDR3 loop reads CATDSGDRGQGNTEAFF. The DNA of the CDR3 is TGTGCCACCGACAGCGGAGACAGGGGGCAGGGGAACACTGAAGCTTTCTTT.

This clonotype was found many times. A much larger clone lies a single base off, so this may be a read error. The CDR3: CASSYADTQYF. DNA of the CDR3: TGTGCCAGCAGTTACGCAGATACGCAGTATTTT. V is TRBV28 and J is TRBJ2-3, with D unresolved. Trimming stripped 4 bases from V and 4 bases from J, with 3 bases between. The germline V gene has CDR1 MDHEN and CDR2 SYDVKM. This CDR3 has 11 amino acids.

This clonotype appeared many times. V is TRBV3-1 and J is TRBJ1-4, with a tentative D call TRBD1 (5 bases). V lost 1 base and J 8 bases, leaving 11 bases between the germline ends. The CDR3 has 14 residues. CDR1 LGHDT and CDR2 YNNKEL come from the germline V gene (reference sequence). The CDR3 loop is CASSQAAGREKLFF. The CDR3 DNA reads TGTGCCAGCAGCCAAGCAGCGGGGCGGGAAAAACTGTTTTTT.